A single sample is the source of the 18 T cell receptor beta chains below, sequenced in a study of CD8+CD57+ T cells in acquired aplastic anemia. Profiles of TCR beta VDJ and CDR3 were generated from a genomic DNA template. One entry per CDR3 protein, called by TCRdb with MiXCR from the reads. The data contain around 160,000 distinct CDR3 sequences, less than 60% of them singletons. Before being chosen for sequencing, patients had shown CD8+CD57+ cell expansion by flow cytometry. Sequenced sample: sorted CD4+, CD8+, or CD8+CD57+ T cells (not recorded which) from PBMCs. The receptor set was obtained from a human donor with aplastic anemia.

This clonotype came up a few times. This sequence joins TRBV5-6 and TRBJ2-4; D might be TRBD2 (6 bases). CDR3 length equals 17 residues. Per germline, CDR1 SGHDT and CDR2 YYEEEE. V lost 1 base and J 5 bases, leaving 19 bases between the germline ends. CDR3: CASSLRRVKVWQNIQYF. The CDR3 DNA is TGTGCCAGCAGCTTGAGGAGGGTAAAGGTTTGGCAAAACATTCAGTACTTC.

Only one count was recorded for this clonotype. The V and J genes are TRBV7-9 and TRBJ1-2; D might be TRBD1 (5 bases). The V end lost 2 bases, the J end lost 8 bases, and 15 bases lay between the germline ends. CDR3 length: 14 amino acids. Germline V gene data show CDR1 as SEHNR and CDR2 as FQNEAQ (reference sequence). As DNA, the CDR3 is TGTGCCAGCAGCTTAACCGAGGACATCTCGGGCTACACCTTC. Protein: CASSLTEDISGYTF.

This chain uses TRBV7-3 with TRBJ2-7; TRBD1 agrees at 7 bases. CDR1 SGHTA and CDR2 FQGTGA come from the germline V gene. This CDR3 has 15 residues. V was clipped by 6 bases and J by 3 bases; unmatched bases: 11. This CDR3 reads CASRSNRDSLYEQYF. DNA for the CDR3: TGTGCCAGCAGGTCAAACCGGGACAGTCTCTACGAGCAGTACTTC.

The CDR3 region has the DNA TGTGCCAGCAGCCAAGTGTTGGGCGGGGAATCTTTCTTT. Residues: CASSQVLGGESFF. The gene calls are TRBV14 and TRBJ1-1; D gene ambiguous. Trimming removed 1 base at V and 12 bases at J, with 15 bases between. The germline V gene encodes CDR1 SGHDN and CDR2 FVKESK. The CDR3 is 13 residues long.

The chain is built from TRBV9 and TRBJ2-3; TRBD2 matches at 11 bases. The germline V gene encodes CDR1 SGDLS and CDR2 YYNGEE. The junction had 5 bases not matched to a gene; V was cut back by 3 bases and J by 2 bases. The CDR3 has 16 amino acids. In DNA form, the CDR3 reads TGTGCCAGCAGCGCCGGGACTAGCGGTATCACAGATACGCAGTATTTT. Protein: CASSAGTSGITDTQYF.

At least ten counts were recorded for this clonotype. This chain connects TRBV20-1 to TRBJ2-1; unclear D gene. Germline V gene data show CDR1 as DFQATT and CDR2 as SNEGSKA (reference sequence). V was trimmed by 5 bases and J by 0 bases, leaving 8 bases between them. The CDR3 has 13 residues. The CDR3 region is CSAGLSSYNEQFF. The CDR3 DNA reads TGCAGTGCTGGGCTTAGCTCCTACAATGAGCAGTTCTTC.

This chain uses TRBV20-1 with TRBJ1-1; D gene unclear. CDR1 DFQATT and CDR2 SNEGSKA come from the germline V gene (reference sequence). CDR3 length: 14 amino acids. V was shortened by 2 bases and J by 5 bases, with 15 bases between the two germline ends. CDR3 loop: CSARLGVLSTEAFF. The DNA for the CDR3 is TGCAGTGCTAGACTGGGAGTCCTGAGTACTGAAGCTTTCTTT.

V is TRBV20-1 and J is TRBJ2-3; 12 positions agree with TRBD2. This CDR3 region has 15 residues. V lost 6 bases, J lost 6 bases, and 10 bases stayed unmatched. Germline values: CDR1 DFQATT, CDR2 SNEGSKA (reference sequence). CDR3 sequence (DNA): TGCAGTGCGACCGGGACTAGCGGGCCGGGGGATACGCAGTATTTT. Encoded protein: CSATGTSGPGDTQYF.

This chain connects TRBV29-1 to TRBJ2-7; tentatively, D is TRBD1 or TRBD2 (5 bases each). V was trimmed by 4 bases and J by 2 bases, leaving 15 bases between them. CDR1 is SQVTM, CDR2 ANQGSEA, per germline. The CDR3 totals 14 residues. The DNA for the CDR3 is TGCAGCGTTGTGGGGGAATGGAAAGCCTACGAGCAGTACTTC. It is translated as CSVVGEWKAYEQYF.

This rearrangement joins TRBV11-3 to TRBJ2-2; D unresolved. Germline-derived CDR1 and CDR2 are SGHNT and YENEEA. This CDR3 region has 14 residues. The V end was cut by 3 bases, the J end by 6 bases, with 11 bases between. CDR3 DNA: TGTGCCAGCAGCTTGAATAGGTTGGCCGGGGAGCTGTTTTTT. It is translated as CASSLNRLAGELFF.

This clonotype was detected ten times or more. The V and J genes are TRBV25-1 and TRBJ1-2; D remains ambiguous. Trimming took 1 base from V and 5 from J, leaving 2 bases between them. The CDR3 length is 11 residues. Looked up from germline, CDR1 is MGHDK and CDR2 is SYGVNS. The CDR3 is CASSELYGYTF. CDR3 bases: TGTGCCAGCAGTGAATTATATGGCTACACCTTC.

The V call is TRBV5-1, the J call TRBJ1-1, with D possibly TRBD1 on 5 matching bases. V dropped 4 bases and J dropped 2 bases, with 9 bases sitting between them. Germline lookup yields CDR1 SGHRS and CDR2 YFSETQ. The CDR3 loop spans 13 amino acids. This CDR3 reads CASSVDINTEAFF. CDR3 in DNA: TGCGCCAGCAGCGTGGACATCAACACTGAAGCTTTCTTT.

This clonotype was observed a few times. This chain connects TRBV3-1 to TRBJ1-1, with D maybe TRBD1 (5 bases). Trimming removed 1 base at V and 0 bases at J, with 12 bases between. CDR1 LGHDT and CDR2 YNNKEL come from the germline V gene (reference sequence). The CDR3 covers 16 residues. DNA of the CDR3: TGTGCCAGCAGCCAAGTTCGTACAGGTTTGAACACTGAAGCTTTCTTT. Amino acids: CASSQVRTGLNTEAFF.

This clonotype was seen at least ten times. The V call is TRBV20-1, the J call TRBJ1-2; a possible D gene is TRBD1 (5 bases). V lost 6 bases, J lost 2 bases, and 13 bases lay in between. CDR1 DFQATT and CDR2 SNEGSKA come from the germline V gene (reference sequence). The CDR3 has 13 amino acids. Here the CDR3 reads CSAYVGGNYGYTF. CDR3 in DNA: TGCAGTGCCTACGTTGGGGGGAACTATGGCTACACCTTC.

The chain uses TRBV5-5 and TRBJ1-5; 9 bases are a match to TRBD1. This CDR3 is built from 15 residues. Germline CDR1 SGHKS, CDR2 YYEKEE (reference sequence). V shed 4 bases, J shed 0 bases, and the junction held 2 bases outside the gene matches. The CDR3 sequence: CASSGTGNSNQPQHF. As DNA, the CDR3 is TGTGCCAGCAGCGGGACAGGGAATAGCAATCAGCCCCAGCATTTT.

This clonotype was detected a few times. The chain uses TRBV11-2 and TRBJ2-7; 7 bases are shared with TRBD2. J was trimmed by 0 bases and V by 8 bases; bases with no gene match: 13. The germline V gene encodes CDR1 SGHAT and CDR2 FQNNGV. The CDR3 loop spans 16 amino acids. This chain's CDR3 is CASVWGGGPTSYEQYF. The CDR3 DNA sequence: TGTGCCAGCGTCTGGGGGGGAGGCCCAACCTCCTACGAGCAGTACTTC.

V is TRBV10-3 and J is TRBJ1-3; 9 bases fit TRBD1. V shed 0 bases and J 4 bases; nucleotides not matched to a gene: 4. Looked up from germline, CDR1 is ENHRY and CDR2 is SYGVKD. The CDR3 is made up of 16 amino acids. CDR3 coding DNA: TGTGCCATCAGTGAGTCTGGACAGGGGATCGGAAACACCATATATTTT. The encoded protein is CAISESGQGIGNTIYF.

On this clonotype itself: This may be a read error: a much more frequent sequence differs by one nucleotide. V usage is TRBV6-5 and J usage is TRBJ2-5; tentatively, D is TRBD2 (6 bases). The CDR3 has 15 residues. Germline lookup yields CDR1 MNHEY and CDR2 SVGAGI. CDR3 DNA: TGTGCCAGCAGTAACGGGACTCCTCGAGGGGAGACCCAGTGCTTC. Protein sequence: CASSNGTPRGETQCF.